This TCR beta chain originates from a study of Ad26.COV2.S vaccination and SARS-CoV-2 variants. Findings and caveats of the study: Researchers cautioned that TCR breadth and depth analyses may have underestimated total T cell responses. Vaccine recipients had higher spike-specific TCR breadth than placebo recipients.

About this clone: Its antigen is unidentified.

Method: immunoSEQ multiplex PCR; TCRdb's copy keeps in-frame clones and lacks some. The sample yields about 140,000 clones, roughly 89% seen once. The material sequenced was peripheral blood, taken after recovery from COVID-19. The sequence derives from a human donor who had recovered from COVID-19.

CDR3 nucleotide sequence: TGTGCCAGCAGTCTGAGGGGTGGGAATGAGCAGTTCTTC. It is translated as CASSLRGGNEQFF. The gene calls are TRBV6-6 and TRBJ2-1; the D call may be TRBD1 or TRBD2 (5 bases each). The germline V gene has CDR1 MNHNY and CDR2 SVGAGI (reference sequence). V was trimmed by 5 bases and J by 7 bases, leaving 12 bases between them. The CDR3 runs 13 residues.